A selection of T cell receptor beta chains follows, all from one sample in a study of shared clonotypes between healthy human individuals. Repertoires were generated with immunoSEQ multiplex PCR, while TCRdb's copy carries only in-frame clones and drops some. The data hold about 470,000 clones, with roughly three quarters observed a single time. Input material: PBMCs. These TCRs come from a woman between 35 and 50 years old in good health. Some clones in this sample may be carry-over from other donors' samples. Each CDR3 is given with its conserved first and last residue. The D gene is left open where the match is weak. Rows give clone size only sometimes, using once, few, many, or a class for an expanded clone.

>NA|TRBJ1-2|TRBV5-1|NA
CASSLYAGQPNYGYTF
>NA|TRBJ2-1|TRBV5-4|NA
CASSLMLATSPAQGEQFF
>NA|TRBJ2-2|TRBV28|NA
CASSFSLAQNTGELFF
>TRBD2|TRBJ2-5|TRBV25-1|few
CASTRGGSQETQYF
>NA|TRBJ2-3|TRBV29-1|NA
CSADREADTQYF
>NA|TRBJ2-5|TRBV15|NA
CATSRAGEGETQYF
>NA|TRBJ1-1|TRBV27|NA
CASSLNVGEAPEAFF
>TRBD2|TRBJ2-1|TRBV7-9|NA
CASSPRSGGSYNEQFF
>NA|TRBJ2-3|TRBV2|NA
CASRPSDRPDTQYF
>TRBD1|TRBJ2-7|TRBV5-1|few
CASSESQGAYEQYF
>NA|TRBJ1-5|TRBV5-5|once
CASSTDPQWNQPQHF
>NA|TRBJ2-3|TRBV6-5|NA
CASSWTLPAGTDTQYF
>NA|TRBJ2-7|TRBV5-6|NA
CASSSISRRRTNPYEQYF
>NA|TRBJ2-3|TRBV5-6|NA
CASSLYFRGLNPTDTQYF
>TRBD2|TRBJ2-1|TRBV29-1|NA
CSVILAESSYNEQFF
>NA|TRBJ2-2|TRBV28|NA
CASSSPSHGTGELFF
>NA|TRBJ2-6|TRBV5-1|few
CASSQGRDAGANVLTF
>TRBD1|TRBJ1-2|TRBV9|NA
CASRGTGRYGYTF
>TRBD2|TRBJ2-7|TRBV10-3|NA
CAISESSSGRALASYEQYF
>NA|TRBJ2-5|TRBV15|NA
CATSRVVERMETQYF
>TRBD1|TRBJ1-5|TRBV4-3|NA
CASSPSTGWDQPQHF
>NA|NA|TRBV25-1|NA
CAYPLGSISYEQYF
>NA|TRBJ1-1|TRBV5-1|once
CASSLRGYGEAFF
>NA|TRBJ2-3|TRBV18|NA
CASSLGRTDTQYF
>TRBD2|TRBJ2-2|TRBV14|NA
CASSQVLAGVGELFF
>NA|TRBJ2-7|TRBV10-3|NA
CAISQGKLREQYF
>NA|TRBJ1-5|TRBV6-1|NA
CASTRGTLNQPQHF
>NA|TRBJ1-2|TRBV30|NA
CAWSPTTRTPNYGYTF
>NA|TRBJ2-3|TRBV15|NA
CATSRDRGTDTQYF
>TRBD1|TRBJ1-1|TRBV28|NA
CASSETGTGANEAFF
>NA|TRBJ2-5|TRBV30|NA
CAWRSIGKGPEETQYF
>NA|TRBJ2-7|TRBV10-3|NA
CAISGQGIPYEQYF
>NA|TRBJ1-5|TRBV27|NA
CASSSPRRNSNQPQHF
>TRBD2|TRBJ2-1|TRBV12-5|NA
CASGIAGVGNEQFF
>TRBD1|TRBJ1-4|TRBV18|NA
CASSPPPQGAREKLFF
>NA|TRBJ2-3|TRBV30|NA
CAWRDYTDTQYF
>TRBD2|TRBJ2-7|TRBV6-1|NA
CASSPSGRFGEQYF
>NA|TRBJ1-5|TRBV18|NA
CAGSPVPLQPQHF
>TRBD1|TRBJ1-5|TRBV6-5|NA
CASSRTGINQPQHF
>NA|TRBJ1-1|TRBV6-5|NA
CASSYSRGEGCNF
>NA|TRBJ2-1|TRBV18|NA
CASSPDKRDNEQFF
>NA|TRBJ2-2|TRBV9|NA
CASSVSYTGELFF
>NA|TRBJ2-7|TRBV5-4|once
CASSSGPTNEQYF
>NA|TRBJ2-1|TRBV19|NA
CASSIFHQNEQFF
>NA|TRBJ1-2|TRBV28|NA
CASRTHIQGRENYGYTF
>TRBD1|TRBJ1-2|TRBV18|NA
CASSPLGQGVEDYGYTF
>TRBD2|TRBJ2-2|TRBV5-6|NA
CASSYVRGLTTGELFF
>NA|TRBJ1-4|TRBV9|NA
CASSVGTAYNEKLFF
>NA|TRBJ2-1|TRBV19|NA
CASSLTVLTYNEQFF
>TRBD1|TRBJ2-5|TRBV7-6|NA
CASSQDRGETQYF
>NA|TRBJ2-1|TRBV18|NA
CASSPRWESYNEQFF
>NA|TRBJ2-5|TRBV7-3|NA
CASSLVGSQETQYF
>NA|TRBJ2-4|TRBV5-1|NA
CASSLELQVGAKNIQYF
>NA|TRBJ2-2|TRBV7-2|once
CASSLFRGTGELFF
>TRBD2|TRBJ2-1|TRBV7-3|NA
CASSFREGEQFF
>TRBD1|TRBJ2-2|TRBV6-6|NA
CASSATGKATGELFF
>NA|TRBJ2-1|TRBV4-1|NA
CASSPLGVAYNEQFF
>NA|TRBJ1-3|TRBV15|NA
CATSRVQQGAGNTIYF
>NA|TRBJ2-6|TRBV7-9|NA
CASSLGIAGANVLTF